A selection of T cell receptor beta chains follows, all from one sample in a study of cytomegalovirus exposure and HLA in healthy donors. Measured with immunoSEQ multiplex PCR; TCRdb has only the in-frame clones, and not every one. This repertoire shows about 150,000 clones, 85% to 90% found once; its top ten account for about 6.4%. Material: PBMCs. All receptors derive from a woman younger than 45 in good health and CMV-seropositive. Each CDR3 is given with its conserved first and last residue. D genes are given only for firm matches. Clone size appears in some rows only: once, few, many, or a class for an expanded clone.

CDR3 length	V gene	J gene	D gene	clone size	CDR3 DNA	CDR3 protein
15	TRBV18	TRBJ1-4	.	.	TGTGCCAGCTCACCAGTATCGGGGACTAATGAAAAACTGTTTTTT	CASSPVSGTNEKLFF
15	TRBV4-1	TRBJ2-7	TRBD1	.	TGCGCCAGCAGCCAAGCAACGGGACAGAGCTACGAGCAGTACTTC	CASSQATGQSYEQYF
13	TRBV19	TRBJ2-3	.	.	TGTGCCAGTAGCCGGACAGACACAGATACGCAGTATTTT	CASSRTDTDTQYF
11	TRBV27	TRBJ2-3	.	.	TGTGCCAGCAGGACACCAAAGACGCAGTATTTT	CASRTPKTQYF
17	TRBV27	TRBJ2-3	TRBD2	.	TGTGCCAGCAGTTCCCGCGGGAGGGCCGTGGATACAGATACGCAGTATTTT	CASSSRGRAVDTDTQYF
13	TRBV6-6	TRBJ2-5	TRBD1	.	TGTGCCAGCAGTAGACAGGGACAAGAGACCCAGTACTTC	CASSRQGQETQYF
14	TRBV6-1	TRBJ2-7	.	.	TGTGCCAGCAGTGCGGCGGCGAGCTCCTACGAGCAGTACTTC	CASSAAASSYEQYF
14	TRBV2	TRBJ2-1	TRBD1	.	TGTGCCAGCAATTGGGGACAGCCTTACAATGAGCAGTTCTTC	CASNWGQPYNEQFF
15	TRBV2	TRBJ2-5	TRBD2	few	TGTGCCAGCAGTGGGGTAGCGGGGGGCCAAGAGACCCAGTACTTC	CASSGVAGGQETQYF
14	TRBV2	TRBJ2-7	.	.	TGTGCCAGCAGGTCCCAAGGGAGCTCCTACGAGCAGTACTTC	CASRSQGSSYEQYF
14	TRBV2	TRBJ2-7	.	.	TGTGCCAGCAGTCTTCAGGGACTGGCCTACGAGCAGTACTTC	CASSLQGLAYEQYF
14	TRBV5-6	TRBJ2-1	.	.	TGTGCCAGCAGCCCGGGACTCCGTTACAATGAGCAGTTCTTC	CASSPGLRYNEQFF
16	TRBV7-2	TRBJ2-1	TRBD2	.	TGTGCCAGCAGCCAGGGACTAGCGGGAATGGTCGGTGAGCAGTTCTTC	CASSQGLAGMVGEQFF
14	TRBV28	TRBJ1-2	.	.	TGTGCCAGCAGTTTTCGGGCAGGGAACTATGGCTACACCTTC	CASSFRAGNYGYTF
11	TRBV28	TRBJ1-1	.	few	TGTGCCAGCAGTGACAGAACTGAAGCTTTCTTT	CASSDRTEAFF
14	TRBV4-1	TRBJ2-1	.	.	TGCGCCAGCAGCCAAGATGAAGGGGGGGGCCCGCAGTTCTTC	CASSQDEGGGPQFF
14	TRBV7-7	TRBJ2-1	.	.	TGTGCTAGCAGCCGCGCCGGCGAAGGGAGTGAGCAGTTCTTC	CASSRAGEGSEQFF
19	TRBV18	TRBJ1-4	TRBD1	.	TGTGCCAGCTCACCGCTCTGGGACAGGGGACGTGAGGCTAATGAAAAACTGTTTTTT	CASSPLWDRGREANEKLFF
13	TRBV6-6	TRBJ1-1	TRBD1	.	TGTGCCAGCAGCCGAACAGGGGGCACTGAAGCTTTCTTT	CASSRTGGTEAFF
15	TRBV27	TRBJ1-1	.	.	TGTGCCAGCAGTTTATCGTGGACAGCCCCGGAGGAAGCTTTCTTT	CASSLSWTAPEEAFF
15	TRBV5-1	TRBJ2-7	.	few	TGCGCCAGCAGCTTGGGGATAGCCTCTACCTACGAGCAGTACTTC	CASSLGIASTYEQYF
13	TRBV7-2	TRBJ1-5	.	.	TGTGCCAGCAGCCCGGGGGGACAACAGCCCCAGCATTTT	CASSPGGQQPQHF
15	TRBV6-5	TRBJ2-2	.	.	TGTGCCAGCAGTTACCGGCGGGAGAACACCGGGGAGCTGTTTTTT	CASSYRRENTGELFF
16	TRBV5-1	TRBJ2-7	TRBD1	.	TGCGCCAGCAGCTTGGGGGGACAGGTATTATCCTACGAGCAGTACTTC	CASSLGGQVLSYEQYF
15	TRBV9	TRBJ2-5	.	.	TGTGCCAGCAGCCCATATGGGGGCAGGGGCGAGACCCAGTACTTC	CASSPYGGRGETQYF
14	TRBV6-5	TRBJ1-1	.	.	TGTGCCAGCAGTTACTCGCAGATGAACACTGAAGCTTTCTTT	CASSYSQMNTEAFF
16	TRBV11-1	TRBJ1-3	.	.	TGTGCCAGCTCTCCGGGACTCCATGCCTCTGGAAACACCATATATTTT	CASSPGLHASGNTIYF